This paragraph reports one T cell receptor beta chain. What it recognizes is unknown. The study sampled nominally healthy donors, though unrecorded immune exposures were likely. CDR3 length equals 13 residues. Trimming cost V 4 bases and J 1 base, with 8 bases left between them. CDR1 is SGHVS and CDR2 is FNYEAQ in the germline V gene. PCR involved 60 Vbeta and 13 Jbeta primers. This table comes from immunoSEQ multiplex PCR, and its TCRdb copy is limited to in-frame clones, with some not included. The sample shows approximately 240,000 clones, approximately 80% of them seen only once. This specimen belongs to a study of cytomegalovirus exposure and HLA in healthy donors. General study findings and limits: A prior analysis recorded that most TCR beta V segments were productive about 90% or about 30% of the time. Among the most significant clusters, several appeared linked to common viral pathogens in a later analysis. It was only CMV serostatus that was available as immune exposure information.

The TCR was taken from a woman in her thirties or forties in good health and CMV-seronegative. The genes are TRBV7-6 and TRBJ2-7; tentatively, D is TRBD1 (6 bases). The specimen was PBMCs. DNA for the CDR3: TGTGCCAGCAGCTATGGACAGTCCTACGAGCAGTACTTC. Protein product: CASSYGQSYEQYF.